The 10 T cell receptor beta chains listed next were all sequenced from one sample in a study of monozygotic twins with cystic fibrosis. TCRdb's copy holds only in-frame clones and misses some; the assay was immunoSEQ multiplex PCR. The table has approximately 13,000 clones, 80% to 90% seen once; the top ten hold around 0.7%. The sequencing sample was made of blood. The source of these receptors is a boy younger than 18 with cystic fibrosis.

The V and J genes are TRBV5-5 and TRBJ1-5, with 7 bases matching TRBD1. Per germline, CDR1 SGHKS and CDR2 YYEKEE (reference sequence). Trimming at V came to 4 bases and at J to 4 bases, leaving 5 bases not matched to a gene. There are 14 residues in the CDR3. The CDR3 DNA reads as TGTGCCAGCAGCACCCGACAGGGTAATCAGCCCCAGCATTTT. Translation: CASSTRQGNQPQHF.

The CDR3 sequence: CASSLGQGHYNSPLHF. For the CDR3, the DNA is TGTGCCAGCAGCTTGGGCCAGGGCCATTATAATTCACCCCTCCACTTT. The chain is built from TRBV5-6 and TRBJ1-6; D might be TRBD1 (5 bases). Trimming removed 0 bases at V and 4 bases at J, with 11 bases between. This CDR3 has 16 amino acids. The germline CDR1 and CDR2 sequences are SGHDT and YYEEEE.

The rearrangement joins TRBV27 to TRBJ1-5; 7 bases fit TRBD1. The germline V gene has CDR1 MNHEY and CDR2 SMNVEV (reference sequence). V shed 10 bases and J 6 bases; nucleotides not matched to a gene: 9. This CDR3 comprises 13 residues. The CDR3 DNA reads TGTGCCACCCAGCAGGGGGTATCTCAGCCCCAGCATTTT. Protein sequence: CATQQGVSQPQHF.

This clone came up a few times. The rearrangement joins TRBV5-1 to TRBJ2-2, with D perhaps matching TRBD1 (6 bases). CDR3 size: 13 residues. Trimming removed 1 base at V and 5 bases at J, with 6 bases between. Germline lookup yields CDR1 SGHRS and CDR2 YFSETQ. The CDR3 DNA reads TGCGCCAGCAGCTTGACAGGGACCGGGGAGCTGTTTTTT. Protein: CASSLTGTGELFF.

The chain is built from TRBV2 and TRBJ1-3, with unresolved D. Deletions cut 8 bases from V and 0 bases from J, with 8 bases between. Germline V gives CDR1 SNHLY, CDR2 FYNNEI. The CDR3 length is 13 residues. CDR3 sequence reads: CASLGLSGNTIYF. CDR3 nucleotide sequence: TGTGCCAGCCTTGGGCTCTCTGGAAACACCATATATTTT.

J is TRBJ2-7 and V is TRBV23-1, with 12 bases that match TRBD2. TRBV23-1 is filed as an ORF, its function uncertain. This CDR3 has 14 amino acids. Germline trimming cut 4 bases from V and 9 bases from J; bases unmatched to any gene: 7. CDR3 DNA: TGCGCCAGCAGTCCGCCTAGCGGGGGGGGTGTGCAGTACTTC. It encodes CASSPPSGGGVQYF.

The V gene is TRBV15, the J gene TRBJ1-5; no firm D call. The CDR3 totals 15 residues. Germline V gene data show CDR1 as LNHNV and CDR2 as YYDKDF (reference sequence). With 0 bases removed from V and 0 bases from J, the gap between germline ends came to 6 bases. CDR3 sequence reads: CATSRDQYSNQPQHF. CDR3 nucleotides: TGTGCCACCAGCAGAGATCAATATAGCAATCAGCCCCAGCATTTT.

The chain joins TRBV2 to TRBJ1-1, with D possibly matching TRBD1 (5 bases). The CDR3 has 13 amino acids. Germline loops: CDR1 SNHLY, CDR2 FYNNEI. The ends were cut back, 9 bases at V and 0 bases at J, with 11 bases in the middle. CDR3 region: CASTEGMNTEAFF. DNA for the CDR3: TGTGCCAGTACTGAGGGGATGAACACTGAAGCTTTCTTT.

The V gene is TRBV2, the J gene TRBJ1-4; 10 bases line up with TRBD1. CDR3 length: 14 residues. Germline CDR1 and CDR2: SNHLY and FYNNEI. The trim removed 5 bases at V and 7 bases at J, leaving 4 bases unmatched. In DNA, the CDR3 is TGTGCCAGCAGTACTGGACAGGGGGGTGAAAAACTGTTTTTT. It translates to CASSTGQGGEKLFF.

J is TRBJ1-6 and V is TRBV30; 8 bases are shared with TRBD1. CDR3 length: 14 amino acids. The trim removed 4 bases at V and 8 bases at J, leaving 7 bases unmatched. Germline CDR1 reads GTSNPN; CDR2 reads SVGIG (reference sequence). The DNA of the CDR3 is TGTGCCTGGACCCTTGCGACAGGGGATTCACCCCTCCACTTT. Its protein is CAWTLATGDSPLHF.